Listed here are 3 T cell receptor beta chains from one sample, sequenced in a study of preoperative IRX-2 immunotherapy in early breast cancer. Only in-frame clones appear in the TCRdb table, and some are missing; sequencing was by immunoSEQ multiplex PCR. The repertoire includes 30,000 to 45,000 clones, roughly four fifths of them detected once, and approximately 1.5% sits in the top ten. Treatment meaning: preoperative locoregional IRX-2 cytokine immunotherapy. The starting material was lymph node tissue, obtained after IRX-2 immunotherapy. The receptors shown here come from a human donor with breast cancer.

This clone has a handful of counts. This sequence joins TRBV11-3 and TRBJ1-2, with TRBD1 identical over 7 bases. V trimming: 2 bases; J trimming: 7 bases; junction bases outside the gene matches: 7. Per germline, CDR1 SGHNT and CDR2 YENEEA. The CDR3 loop spans 14 amino acids. The CDR3 nucleotides are TGTGCCAGCAGCTTACCAGACAGGGCGAGTGGCTACACCTTC. Translation gives CASSLPDRASGYTF.

The V call is TRBV9, the J call TRBJ2-7; D unclear. V was clipped by 5 bases and J by 0 bases, with 15 bases between them. This CDR3 has 15 residues. Germline V gene lookup returns CDR1 SGDLS and CDR2 YYNGEE. The CDR3 protein is CASSEPRQTSYEQYF. DNA for the CDR3: TGTGCCAGCAGTGAACCGCGACAAACCTCCTACGAGCAGTACTTC.

The chain carries TRBV5-1 and TRBJ2-3; perhaps TRBD1 as D (5 bases). V gave up 0 bases and J gave up 6 bases, with 17 bases separating them. The CDR3 contains 16 residues. Germline lookup yields CDR1 SGHRS and CDR2 YFSETQ. CDR3 nucleotides: TGCGCCAGCAGCTTGGAGGACATTAGAATTGTGGATACGCAGTATTTT. It encodes CASSLEDIRIVDTQYF.